This T cell receptor beta chain was captured by sequencing in a study of OX40 agonist ivuxolimab in advanced cancers. A remark on this clone: Its antigen remains unknown.

Between the trimmed V and J ends, which lost 0 bases and 9 bases, there was a span of 18 bases. Germline V CDR1 and CDR2: SGHDN, FVKESK. The CDR3 consists of 16 residues. A history of autoimmune disease or systemic immunosuppression excluded patients. Here immunoSEQ multiplex PCR was the method, and the copy in TCRdb shows in-frame clones only, minus some. The profile shows roughly 25,000 clones, approximately 78% of them singletons. Study-level results: Normalized expansion of T-cell clones was also low for some nonresponders. CD4+ and CD8+ blood T cells expanded clonally by week 6 at 0.1 to 3.0 mg/kg.

The clonotype comes from an adult with an advanced solid tumor such as melanoma, head and neck, liver or kidney cancer. V is TRBV14 and J is TRBJ2-1; D ambiguous. The sample in question was CD4+ or CD8+ T cells sorted from blood, obtained in a trial of the OX40 agonist ivuxolimab. CDR3 DNA: TGTGCCAGCAGCCAAGAGGTGTTCCCCTTTACAAGTGAGCAGTTCTTC. Protein: CASSQEVFPFTSEQFF.